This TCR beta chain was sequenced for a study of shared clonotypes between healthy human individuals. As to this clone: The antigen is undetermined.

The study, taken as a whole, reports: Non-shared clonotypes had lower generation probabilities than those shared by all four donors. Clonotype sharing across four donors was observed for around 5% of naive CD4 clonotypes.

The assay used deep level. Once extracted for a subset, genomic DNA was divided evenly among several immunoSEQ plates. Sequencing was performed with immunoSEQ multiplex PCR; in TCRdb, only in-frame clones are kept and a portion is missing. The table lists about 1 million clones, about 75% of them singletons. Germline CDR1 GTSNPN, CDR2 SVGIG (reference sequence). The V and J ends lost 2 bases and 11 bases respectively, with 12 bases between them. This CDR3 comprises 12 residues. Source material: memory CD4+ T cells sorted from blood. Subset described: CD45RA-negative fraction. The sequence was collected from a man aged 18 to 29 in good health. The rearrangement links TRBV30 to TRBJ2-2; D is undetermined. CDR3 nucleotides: TGTGCCTGGAGTCGATCCGGGCCCGAGCTGTTTTTT. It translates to CAWSRSGPELFF.